The 6 T cell receptor beta chains given below trace back to one sample, sequenced in a study of T cell repertoires in cytomegalovirus infection. One entry per CDR3 protein results from TCRdb running MiXCR on the reads. This sample has 450,000 to 600,000 distinct CDR3 sequences, with under 45% found just once. No antigens are known for them. The sample consisted of cultured PBMCs, taken from culture after CMV antigen stimulation. The receptors shown here come from a human donor in good health (CMV status not recorded). Some clones in this sample may be carry-over from other donors' samples.

The DNA for the CDR3 is TGCAGCGTCAAACCGAGGTTAAGGAACACTGAAGCTTTCTTT. The encoded protein is CSVKPRLRNTEAFF. The chain joins TRBV29-1 to TRBJ1-1, with D unresolved. The germline gives CDR1 SQVTM, CDR2 ANQGSEA. V was shortened by 6 bases and J by 1 base, with 15 bases between the two germline ends. The CDR3 consists of 14 residues. Based on the CDR3 plus reference TRBV29-1 and TRBJ1-1, the full variable domain is SAVISQKPSRDICQRGTSLTIQCQVDSQVTMMFWYRQQPGQSLTLIATANQGSEATYESGFVIDKFPISRPNLTFSTLTVSNMSPEDSSIYLCSVKPRLRNTEAFFGQGTRLTVV.

This clonotype was seen a handful of times. The chain joins TRBV11-2 to TRBJ2-4; no clear D gene. The CDR3 loop spans 12 amino acids. Trimming shortened V by 6 bases and J by 1 base, and 4 bases separated the two germline ends. Germline values: CDR1 SGHAT, CDR2 FQNNGV. CDR3 DNA sequence: TGTGCCAGCAGGGAGGCCAAAAACATTCAGTACTTC. Translating it yields CASREAKNIQYF. Variable domain in full (rest from reference TRBV11-2 and TRBJ2-4): EAGVAQSPRYKIIEKRQSVAFWCNPISGHATLYWYQQILGQGPKLLIQFQNNGVVDDSQLPKDRFSAERLKGVDSTLKIQPAKLEDSAVYLCASREAKNIQYFGAGTRLSVL.

CDR3: CASKRSGGADEKLFF. CDR3 coding DNA: TGTGCCAGTAAGCGTAGTGGGGGCGCGGATGAAAAACTGTTTTTT. The V call is TRBV19, the J call TRBJ1-4, with D perhaps TRBD1 (6 bases). V lost 7 bases, J lost 6 bases, and 18 bases lay in between. CDR1 and CDR2 from the germline V gene are LNHDA and SQIVND (reference sequence). The CDR3 is 15 residues long.

The genes are TRBV7-2 and TRBJ1-2; possible D gene TRBD1, 5 bases. The V gene lost 2 bases and the J gene lost 5 bases, with 9 bases spanning the gap. The CDR3 totals 13 residues. Germline V gives CDR1 SGHTA, CDR2 FQGNSA. The CDR3 reads CASSLKTGYGYTF. The CDR3 DNA sequence: TGTGCCAGCAGCTTAAAAACAGGTTATGGCTACACCTTC.

This chain links TRBV12-3 or TRBV12-4 with TRBJ2-7; 8 nucleotides agree with TRBD1. This CDR3 is built from 12 residues. Trimming at V came to 8 bases and at J to 6 bases, leaving 6 bases not matched to a gene. CDR3 sequence: CASGTGIGEQYF. The CDR3 coding sequence is TGTGCCAGCGGGACAGGCATAGGCGAGCAGTACTTC.

In its sample, this clonotype was seen a few times. The chain couples TRBV7-6 to TRBJ2-5; TRBD1 aligns across 11 bases. This CDR3 has 15 amino acids. Per the germline V gene, CDR1 is SGHVS and CDR2 is FNYEAQ. V shed 5 bases, J shed 5 bases, and the junction held 7 bases outside the gene matches. The CDR3 protein is CASSLGQGAWETQYF. Written as DNA, the CDR3 is TGTGCCAGCAGCCTCGGACAGGGGGCTTGGGAGACCCAGTACTTC.